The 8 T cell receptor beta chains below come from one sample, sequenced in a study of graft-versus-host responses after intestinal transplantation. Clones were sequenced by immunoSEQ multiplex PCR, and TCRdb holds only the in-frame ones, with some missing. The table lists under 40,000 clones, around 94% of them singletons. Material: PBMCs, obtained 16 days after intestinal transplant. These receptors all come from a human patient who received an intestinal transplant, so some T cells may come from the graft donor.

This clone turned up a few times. As DNA, the CDR3 is TGTGCCAGTAGTATAGGGCCGAACTCCTACAATGAGCAGTTCTTC. It translates to CASSIGPNSYNEQFF. V is TRBV19 and J is TRBJ2-1, with no clear D. This CDR3 spans 15 amino acids. The ends were cut back, 1 base at V and 0 bases at J, with 7 bases in the middle. Germline CDR1 is LNHDA and CDR2 is SQIVND (reference sequence). Filled out from reference TRBV19 and TRBJ2-1, the complete variable domain reads DGGITQSPKYLFRKEGQNVTLSCEQNLNHDAMYWYRQDPGQGLRLIYYSQIVNDFQKGDIAEGYSVSREKKESFPLTVTSAQKNPTAFYLCASSIGPNSYNEQFFGPGTRLTVL.

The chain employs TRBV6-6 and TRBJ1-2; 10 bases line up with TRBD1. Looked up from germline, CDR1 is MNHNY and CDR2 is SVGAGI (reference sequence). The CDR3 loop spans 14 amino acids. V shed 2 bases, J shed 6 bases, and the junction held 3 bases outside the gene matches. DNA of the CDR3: TGTGCCAGCAGTTACACGACAGGGGGCGATGGCTACACCTTC. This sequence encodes CASSYTTGGDGYTF.

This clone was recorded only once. The CDR3 region is CASSLISGSTETQYF. In DNA, the CDR3 is TGTGCCAGCAGCTTAATCAGCGGGAGCACTGAGACCCAGTACTTC. The J gene is TRBJ2-5, the V gene TRBV11-1; 8 bases are shared with TRBD2. From germline, CDR1 is SGHAT and CDR2 FQDESV (reference sequence). V dropped 2 bases and J dropped 5; count of bases not matched to a gene: 7. The CDR3 contains 15 residues.

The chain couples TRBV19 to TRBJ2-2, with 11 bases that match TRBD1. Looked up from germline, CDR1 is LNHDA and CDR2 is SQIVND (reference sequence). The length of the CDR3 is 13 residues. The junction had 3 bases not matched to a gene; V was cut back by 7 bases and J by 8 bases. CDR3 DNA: TGTGCCAGTATGGACAGGGGGCTAGGGGAGCTGTTTTTT. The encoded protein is CASMDRGLGELFF.

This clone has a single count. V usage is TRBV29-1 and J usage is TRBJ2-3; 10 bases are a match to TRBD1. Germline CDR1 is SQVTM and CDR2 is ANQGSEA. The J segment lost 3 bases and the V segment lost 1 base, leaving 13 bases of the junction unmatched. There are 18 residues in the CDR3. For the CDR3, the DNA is TGCAGCGTTGAAGGGTTCGTGGACAGGGGGTACGGGACAGATACGCAGTATTTT. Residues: CSVEGFVDRGYGTDTQYF.

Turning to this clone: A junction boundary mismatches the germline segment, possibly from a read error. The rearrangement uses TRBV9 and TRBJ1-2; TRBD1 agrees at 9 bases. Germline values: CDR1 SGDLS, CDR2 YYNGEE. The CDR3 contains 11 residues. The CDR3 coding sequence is TGTGCCAGCAGCGGAACAGGGGGCGTAGTCTTC. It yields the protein CASSGTGGVVF.

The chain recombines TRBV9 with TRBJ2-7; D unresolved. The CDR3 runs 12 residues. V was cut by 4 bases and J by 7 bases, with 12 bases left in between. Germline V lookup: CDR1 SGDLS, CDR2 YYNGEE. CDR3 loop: CASSSPRQEQYF. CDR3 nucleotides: TGTGCCAGCAGCTCCCCGAGGCAGGAGCAGTACTTC.

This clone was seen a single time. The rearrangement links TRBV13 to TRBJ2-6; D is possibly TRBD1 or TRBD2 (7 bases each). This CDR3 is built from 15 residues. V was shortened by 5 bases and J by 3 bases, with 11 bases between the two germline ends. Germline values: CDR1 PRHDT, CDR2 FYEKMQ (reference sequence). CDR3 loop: CASSPRGGGANVLTF. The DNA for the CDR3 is TGTGCCAGCAGCCCCAGGGGGGGTGGGGCCAACGTCCTGACTTTC.